One sample yielded the 16 T cell receptor beta chains listed below, sequenced in a study of TIL therapy for anti-PD-1-resistant metastatic lung cancer. Time point denoted: pre-treatment sample, taken before nivolumab and TIL therapy. Pleural nodules or supraclavicular lymph nodes made up most of the excised metastases sampled. The libraries were made with immunoSEQ v3. Assay: immunoSEQ multiplex PCR; the TCRdb copy retains only in-frame clones and omits some. The sample holds some 90,000 clones; approximately 65% are singletons and the top ten take 9.5% to 12%. This specimen consisted of tumor tissue, obtained at baseline. These receptors all come from a person aged 25-79 years with non-small cell lung cancer.

This chain connects TRBV23-1 to TRBJ2-3; TRBD1 might be the D (6 bases). TRBV23-1 carries the ORF label, with uncertain function. Deletions cut 0 bases from V and 1 base from J, with 17 bases between. This CDR3 spans 18 amino acids. The chain's CDR3 is CASSQSVRGRVGTDTQYF. The CDR3 region has the DNA TGCGCCAGCAGTCAATCGGTCAGGGGCAGGGTGGGCACAGATACGCAGTATTTT.

The V gene is TRBV16, the J gene TRBJ2-3; D is ambiguous. V lost 0 bases, J lost 7 bases, and 17 bases lay in between. The germline V gene encodes CDR1 KGHSY and CDR2 FQNENV. This CDR3 is 16 amino acids long. The CDR3 bases are TGTGCCAGCAGCCAATCCGTCGCACCCGTTTTCAATACGCAGTATTTT. Residues: CASSQSVAPVFNTQYF.

This sequence joins TRBV7-2 and TRBJ2-1; the D gene could be TRBD1 or TRBD2 (5 bases each). Looked up from germline, CDR1 is SGHTA and CDR2 is FQGNSA. There are 12 residues in the CDR3. Trimming took 7 bases from V and 15 from J, leaving 19 bases between them. CDR3 in DNA: TGTGCCAGCACCTATCCCGGGACCTCACCGTTCTTC. Translated: CASTYPGTSPFF.

The J gene is TRBJ1-5, the V gene TRBV11-2; D unclear. V shed 4 bases and J shed 2 bases, with 9 bases lying between them. The CDR3 extends over 14 amino acids. Per the germline V gene, CDR1 is SGHAT and CDR2 is FQNNGV. CDR3 coding DNA: TGTGCCAGCAGCTCTCACATCGGCAATCAGCCCCAGCATTTT. Translated, it gives CASSSHIGNQPQHF.

This chain uses TRBV12-3 or TRBV12-4 with TRBJ2-4; D is undetermined. V shed 2 bases and J shed 15 bases, with 14 bases lying between them. The CDR3 covers 12 residues. In DNA, the CDR3 is TGTGCCAGCAGTTTAAAAGACGTGGTAAGGTACTTC. This sequence encodes CASSLKDVVRYF.

V and J are TRBV6-4 and TRBJ1-1, with no clear D. Germline values: CDR1 MRHNA, CDR2 SNTAGT. V shed 6 bases and J shed 1 base, with 12 bases lying between them. The CDR3 length is 14 residues. The CDR3 sequence is CASSATGENTEAFF. The DNA for the CDR3 is TGTGCCAGCAGCGCCACTGGGGAGAACACTGAAGCTTTCTTT.

The chain carries TRBV28 and TRBJ1-1, with D maybe TRBD1 (5 bases). The germline gives CDR1 MDHEN, CDR2 SYDVKM. The CDR3 covers 13 residues. V lost 4 bases, J lost 1 base, and 7 bases lay in between. The CDR3: CASSYTGNTEAFF. CDR3 sequence (DNA): TGTGCCAGCAGTTATACAGGGAACACTGAAGCTTTCTTT.

The CDR3 spells CASSLLLAGAANEQFF. For the CDR3, the DNA is TGTGCCAGCAGCTTGTTACTAGCGGGAGCAGCGAATGAGCAGTTCTTC. The chain carries TRBV7-9 and TRBJ2-1; 11 positions match TRBD2. CDR3 length: 16 residues. Trimming took 3 bases from V and 7 from J; bases not matched to a gene: 8. The germline V gene has CDR1 SEHNR and CDR2 FQNEAQ (reference sequence).

The J gene is TRBJ1-3, the V gene TRBV7-2, with no clear D. The CDR3 spans 15 residues. Per germline, CDR1 SGHTA and CDR2 FQGNSA. V was trimmed by 1 base and J by 0 bases, leaving 7 bases between them. This CDR3 is CASSLGQSSGNTIYF. The CDR3 nucleotides are TGTGCCAGCAGCTTAGGACAATCCTCTGGAAACACCATATATTTT.

The CDR3 sequence is CASSVYDWTQYF. CDR3 nucleotide sequence: TGTGCCAGCAGCGTCTATGATTGGACCCAGTACTTC. V usage is TRBV5-8 and J usage is TRBJ2-5; D call uncertain. This CDR3 comprises 12 residues. Germline V lookup: CDR1 SGHTS, CDR2 YDEGEE. The V end lost 4 bases, the J end lost 7 bases, and 11 bases lay between the germline ends.

This chain connects TRBV28 to TRBJ2-7, with a weak D call TRBD2 (5 bases). Germline CDR1 reads MDHEN; CDR2 reads SYDVKM. This CDR3 spans 12 amino acids. Deletions cut 8 bases from V and 5 bases from J, with 13 bases between. DNA for the CDR3: TGTGCCAGCGGACTGGCAGGAGACGAGCAGTACTTC. The encoded protein is CASGLAGDEQYF.

This rearrangement joins TRBV6-5 to TRBJ1-1, with unresolved D. Trimming removed 0 bases from V and 9 bases from J, with 14 bases in between. This CDR3 has 14 amino acids. The germline gives CDR1 MNHEY, CDR2 SVGAGI. CDR3 nucleotides: TGTGCCAGCAGTTACTCGAGAGACGGCTCCCAAGCTTTCTTT. Amino acids: CASSYSRDGSQAFF.

The chain has TRBV5-6 and TRBJ1-4; D is uncertain. The length of the CDR3 is 15 residues. Germline lookup yields CDR1 SGHDT and CDR2 YYEEEE. Trimming removed 4 bases at V and 8 bases at J, with 18 bases between. The DNA of the CDR3 is TGTGCCAGCAGCCGCCTTGACTACCGTGGAGAAAAACTGTTTTTT. Amino acid sequence: CASSRLDYRGEKLFF.

This clone was picked up many times. The V and J genes are TRBV6-5 and TRBJ2-5; weak D call: TRBD2 (6 bases). Germline CDR1 is MNHEY and CDR2 is SVGAGI. The V and J ends lost 0 bases and 3 bases respectively, with 8 bases between them. The CDR3 has 14 amino acids. The CDR3 spells CASSYSWEEETQYF. The CDR3 DNA follows: TGTGCCAGCAGTTACTCTTGGGAGGAAGAGACCCAGTACTTC.

This clone appeared a single time. The V and J genes are TRBV11-3 and TRBJ2-3; TRBD2 matches 11 bases. Germline lookup yields CDR1 SGHNT and CDR2 YENEEA. With 1 base clipped from V and 5 bases from J, the junction kept 5 bases outside the gene matches. The CDR3 sequence is 16 residues long. CDR3 in amino acids: CASSLGSLAGGDTQYF. The DNA for the CDR3 is TGTGCCAGCAGCTTAGGTTCGCTAGCGGGAGGAGATACGCAGTATTTT.

This clone is medium-sized within its sample. The chain carries TRBV27 and TRBJ2-2; D may be TRBD1 (9 bases). This CDR3 is 18 amino acids long. Trimming took 5 bases from V and 2 from J, leaving 21 bases between them. Germline CDR1 and CDR2: MNHEY and SMNVEV (reference sequence). CDR3 coding DNA: TGTGCCAGCAGTATCACCGGGGGGGACAGGGACAACACCGGGGAGCTGTTTTTT. Translating gives CASSITGGDRDNTGELFF.